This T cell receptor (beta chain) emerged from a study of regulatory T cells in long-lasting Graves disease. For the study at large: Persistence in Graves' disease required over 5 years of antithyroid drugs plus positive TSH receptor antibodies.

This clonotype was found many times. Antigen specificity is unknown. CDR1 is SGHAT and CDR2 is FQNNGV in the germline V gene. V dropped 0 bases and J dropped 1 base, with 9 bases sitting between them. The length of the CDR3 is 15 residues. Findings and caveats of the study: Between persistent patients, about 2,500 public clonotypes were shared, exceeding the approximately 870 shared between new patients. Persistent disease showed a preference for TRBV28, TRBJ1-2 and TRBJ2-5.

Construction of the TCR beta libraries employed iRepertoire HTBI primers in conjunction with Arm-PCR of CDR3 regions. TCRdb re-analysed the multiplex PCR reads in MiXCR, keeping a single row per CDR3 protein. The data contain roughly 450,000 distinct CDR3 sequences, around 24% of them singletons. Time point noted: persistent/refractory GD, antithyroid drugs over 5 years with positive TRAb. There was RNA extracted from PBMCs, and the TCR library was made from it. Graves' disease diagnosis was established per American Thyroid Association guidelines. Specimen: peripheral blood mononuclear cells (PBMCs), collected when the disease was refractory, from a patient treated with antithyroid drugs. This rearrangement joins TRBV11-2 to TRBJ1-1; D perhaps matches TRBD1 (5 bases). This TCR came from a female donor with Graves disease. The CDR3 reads CASSLDHGGNTEAFF. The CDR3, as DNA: TGTGCCAGCAGCTTAGATCACGGGGGGAACACTGAAGCTTTCTTT.